These T cell receptor beta chains were read from a single sample in a study of CD8+CD57+ T cells in acquired aplastic anemia. Each CDR3 protein gets one entry after TCRdb re-called the reads with MiXCR. Here the sample spans tens of thousands of distinct CDR3 sequences, 54% being singletons. Sequenced input: sorted CD4+, CD8+, or CD8+CD57+ T cells (not recorded which) from PBMCs. Source of these receptors: a human donor in good health, serving as a control. Each CDR3 is given with its conserved first and last residue. Each record gives: J gene, D gene, clone size, V gene, CDR3 DNA, CDR3 protein. A D gene is named only where the DNA matches it firmly. Not every row has a clone size; where given, it reads once, few, many or a size class.

J: TRBJ2-1
D: NA
size: NA
V: TRBV2
DNA: TGTGCCAGCAGTGGATACGGCAGGGGGCTTGCTAGCGGGGTATATAGCTCCTACAATGAGCAGTTCTTC
CDR3: CASSGYGRGLASGVYSSYNEQFF

J: TRBJ2-7
D: TRBD1
size: NA
V: TRBV2
DNA: TGTGCCAGCATTAAAGGGGACAGGGGTTCCTACGAGCAGTACTTC
CDR3: CASIKGDRGSYEQYF

J: TRBJ1-5
D: NA
size: NA
V: TRBV12-3/TRBV12-4
DNA: TGTGCCAGCAGCGCGGACCTCCGGGGCCCAGAGAAGCATTTT
CDR3: CASSADLRGPEKHF

J: TRBJ2-7
D: NA
size: many
V: TRBV12-3/TRBV12-4
DNA: TGTGCCAGCAGTTTTAACAGCTACGAGCAGTACTTC
CDR3: CASSFNSYEQYF

J: TRBJ2-2
D: TRBD2
size: many
V: TRBV5-1
DNA: TGCGCCAGCAGCCTGCTAGCGGGAGTCACCGGGGAGCTGTTTTTT
CDR3: CASSLLAGVTGELFF

J: TRBJ2-1
D: TRBD1
size: NA
V: TRBV29-1
DNA: TGCAGCGGGGGACAGGGGACGTCCAGCTCCTACAATGAGCAGTTCTTC
CDR3: CSGGQGTSSSYNEQFF

J: TRBJ1-5
D: TRBD1
size: many
V: TRBV19
DNA: TGTGCCAGTAGTGACGCGTCTGGGACAGCTAGCAATCAGCCCCAGCATTTT
CDR3: CASSDASGTASNQPQHF

J: TRBJ2-7
D: TRBD2
size: medium-sized
V: TRBV6-6
DNA: TGTGCCAGCAGTTACACGAGCGGGAGTGGCGAGCAGTACTTC
CDR3: CASSYTSGSGEQYF

J: TRBJ2-1
D: NA
size: NA
V: TRBV9
DNA: TGTGCCAGCAGCGTGAGCAATGAGCAGTTCTTC
CDR3: CASSVSNEQFF

J: TRBJ2-7
D: NA
size: NA
V: TRBV12-3/TRBV12-4
DNA: TGTCCCAGCGACCCCGCTTGGGCGGCCTACGAGCAGTACTTC
CDR3: CPSDPAWAAYEQYF

J: TRBJ1-1
D: TRBD1
size: many
V: TRBV11-2
DNA: TGTGCCAGCAGCTTGTATATTAGTGTGGGACAGGGTGACACTGAAGCTTTCTTT
CDR3: CASSLYISVGQGDTEAFF

J: TRBJ2-1
D: NA
size: NA
V: TRBV29-1
DNA: TGCAGCGTGGCATCTGGCGGGTACAATGAGCAGTTCTTC
CDR3: CSVASGGYNEQFF

J: TRBJ2-3
D: NA
size: NA
V: TRBV2
DNA: TGTGCCAGCAGTGGAGGAGATACGCAGTATTTT
CDR3: CASSGGDTQYF

J: TRBJ1-1
D: NA
size: many
V: TRBV6-5
DNA: TGTGCCAGCAGTTACCGGCGAGCAGTGGCGAACACTGAAGCTTTCTTT
CDR3: CASSYRRAVANTEAFF

J: TRBJ1-1
D: NA
size: NA
V: TRBV7-9
DNA: TGTGCCAGCAGCTTTGAGGTGGGCACTGAAGCTTTCTTT
CDR3: CASSFEVGTEAFF

J: TRBJ2-7
D: NA
size: NA
V: TRBV5-1
DNA: TGCGCCAGCAGCCCCCGGGCAGGGGACTACGAGCAGTACTTC
CDR3: CASSPRAGDYEQYF

J: TRBJ1-1
D: TRBD1
size: many
V: TRBV5-1
DNA: TGCGCCAGCAGCTTGGAGTTTTGGGACAGGTGGGAAGCTTTCTTT
CDR3: CASSLEFWDRWEAFF

J: TRBJ1-5
D: TRBD1
size: NA
V: TRBV19
DNA: TGTGCCAGTAGGGATGGGACAGGTTATCAGCCCCAGCATTTT
CDR3: CASRDGTGYQPQHF

J: TRBJ1-6
D: NA
size: once
V: TRBV15
DNA: TGTGCCACCAGCAGAGAGGAGGTGGCTAATTCACCCCTCCACTTT
CDR3: CATSREEVANSPLHF

J: TRBJ1-2
D: TRBD1
size: once
V: TRBV2
DNA: TGTGCCAGCAGTGGACAGGGAAACTATGGCTACACCTTC
CDR3: CASSGQGNYGYTF

J: TRBJ2-3
D: TRBD2
size: once
V: TRBV11-1
DNA: TGTGCCAGCAGCTTAGATGCGGGGGGGCGGACAGATACGCAGTATTTT
CDR3: CASSLDAGGRTDTQYF

J: TRBJ2-5
D: NA
size: NA
V: TRBV12-3/TRBV12-4
DNA: TGTGCCAGCAGTTTGGGCGTGGCGGAGACCCAGTACTTC
CDR3: CASSLGVAETQYF

J: TRBJ1-6
D: TRBD1
size: few
V: TRBV10-3
DNA: TGTGCCATCAGTGGCGGGGGACAGAGCTCCTATAATTCACCCCTCCACTTT
CDR3: CAISGGGQSSYNSPLHF

J: TRBJ1-1
D: TRBD1
size: few
V: TRBV29-1
DNA: TGCAGCGTTGAAGTTTCCTGGACAGGGGGCACTGAAGCTTTCTTT
CDR3: CSVEVSWTGGTEAFF

J: TRBJ1-1
D: NA
size: few
V: TRBV25-1
DNA: TGTGCCAGCAGTGAATTGAACAGGAACACTGAAGCTTTCTTT
CDR3: CASSELNRNTEAFF